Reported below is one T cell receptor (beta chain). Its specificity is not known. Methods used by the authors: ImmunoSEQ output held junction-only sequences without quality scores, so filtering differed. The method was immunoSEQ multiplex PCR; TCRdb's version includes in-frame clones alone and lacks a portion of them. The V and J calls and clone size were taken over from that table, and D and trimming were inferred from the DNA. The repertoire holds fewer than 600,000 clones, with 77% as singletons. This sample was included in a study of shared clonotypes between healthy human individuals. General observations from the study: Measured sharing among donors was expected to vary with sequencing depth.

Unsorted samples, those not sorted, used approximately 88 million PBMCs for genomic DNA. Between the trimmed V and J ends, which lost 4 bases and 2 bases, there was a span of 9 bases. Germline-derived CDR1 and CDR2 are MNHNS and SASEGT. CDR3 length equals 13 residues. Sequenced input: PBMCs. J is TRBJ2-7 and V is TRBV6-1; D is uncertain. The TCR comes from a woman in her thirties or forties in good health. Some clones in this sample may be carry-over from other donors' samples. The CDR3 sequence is CASSVSSPYEQYF. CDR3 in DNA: TGTGCCAGCAGTGTTAGCAGTCCCTACGAGCAGTACTTC.